This TCR beta chain was sequenced for a study of CD8+CD57+ T cells in acquired aplastic anemia. On the study more broadly: Sorting CD4+ and CD8+ cells gave DNA averaging approximately 3 ug.

Profiling that covered TCR beta VDJ and CDR3 relied on genomic DNA as its template. TCRdb re-called the reads through MiXCR, storing one row per CDR3 protein. Of about 110,000 distinct CDR3 sequences in the sample, around 53% were seen once. Trimming cost V 6 bases and J 11 bases; bases outside gene matches: 15. Germline lookup yields CDR1 SGHVS and CDR2 FQNEAQ. This CDR3 region has 15 residues. The chain is built from TRBV7-8 and TRBJ2-3; 9 bases agree with TRBD2. The sequencing sample was made of sorted CD4+, CD8+, or CD8+CD57+ T cells (not recorded which) from PBMCs. The origin of this receptor is a human donor in good health, serving as a control. The CDR3 region has the DNA TGTGCCAGCAGTCATAGCGGGGGTCGCGGTAATGAGCAGTATTTT. Translating it yields CASSHSGGRGNEQYF.